This TCR beta chain is from a study of shared clonotypes between healthy human individuals. Generated by immunoSEQ multiplex PCR, the TCRdb table keeps only in-frame clones and is missing some. The sample shows approximately 2.5 million clones, 90% to 95% of them seen only once. Germline V gives CDR1 SGHTA, CDR2 FQGNSA. The ends were cut back, 5 bases at V and 0 bases at J, with 11 bases in the middle. CDR3 length equals 14 residues. The sample was naive CD4+ T cells from PBMCs. Sample subset: CD45RA+ positively selected. V usage is TRBV7-2 and J usage is TRBJ2-7; D might be TRBD1 (5 bases). This clonotype was sampled from a man younger than 35 in good health. Some clones in this sample may be carry-over from other donors' samples. The CDR3 region has the DNA TGTGCCAGCAGCACTCGACAGAGCTCCTACGAGCAGTACTTC. This sequence encodes CASSTRQSSYEQYF.